This is a list of T cell receptor beta chains from one sample in a study of cytomegalovirus exposure and HLA in healthy donors. The method was immunoSEQ multiplex PCR; TCRdb's version includes in-frame clones alone and lacks a portion of them. The data hold 89,000 or so clones, with about three quarters observed a single time. Sequenced: PBMCs. Every receptor here comes from a boy aged 5-17 years in good health and CMV-seronegative. Both conserved end residues are trimmed from each CDR3.

TRBJ2-3 13 TRBV29-1 SVEWLAGVGDTQY
TRBJ2-5 11 TRBV29-1 SVGEQGRETQY
TRBJ1-2 11 TRBV12-5 ASGSSGGYGYT
TRBJ2-3 11 TRBV30 AWNIVRADTQY
TRBJ2-1 13 TRBV10-3 AISHGTSGNNEQF
TRBJ1-1 8 TRBV30 AWMETEAF
TRBJ1-5 13 TRBV28 ASSDPGYSNQPQH
TRBJ1-1 12 TRBV27 ASSTLQGNTEAF
TRBJ2-7 13 TRBV29-1 SVEQREAPPYEQY
TRBJ2-7 13 TRBV14 ASSIGGGRGYEQY
TRBJ1-5 15 TRBV12-2 ASRPEAATQSNQPQH
TRBJ2-1 12 TRBV30 AWSEGAGGYEQF
TRBJ1-2 12 TRBV7-9 ASSLVREFDGYT
TRBJ2-7 12 TRBV11-2 ASSFSTVNYEQY
TRBJ1-2 9 TRBV19 ASSNMRGYT
TRBJ1-4 12 TRBV6-1 ASSVGLRGEKLF
TRBJ2-7 14 TRBV5-1 ASSKAETGHSYEQY